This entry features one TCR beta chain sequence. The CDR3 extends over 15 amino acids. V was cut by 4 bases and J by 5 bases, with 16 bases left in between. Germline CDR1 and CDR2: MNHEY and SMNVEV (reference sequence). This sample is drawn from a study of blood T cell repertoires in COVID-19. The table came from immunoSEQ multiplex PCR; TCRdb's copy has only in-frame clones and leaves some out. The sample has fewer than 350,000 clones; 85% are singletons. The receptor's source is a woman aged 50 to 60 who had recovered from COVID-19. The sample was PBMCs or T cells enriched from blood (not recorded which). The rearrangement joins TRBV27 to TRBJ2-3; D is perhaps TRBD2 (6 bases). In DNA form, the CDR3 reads TGTGCCAGCAGTTGGGTAGCGGCTTCGGGAGATACGCAGTATTTT. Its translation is CASSWVAASGDTQYF.